The present entry profiles one T cell receptor beta chain with its context. What it binds is not known. The CDR3 covers 13 residues. With 2 bases removed from V and 1 base from J, the gap between germline ends came to 9 bases. CDR1 SQVTM and CDR2 ANQGSEA come from the germline V gene. This record comes from a study of CD8 T cells in ankylosing spondylitis. Molecular-barcoded quantitative 5'-RACE produced these TCR beta libraries. TCRdb itself ran the 5' RACE reads through MiXCR, one entry per CDR3 protein. The profile shows about 240,000 distinct CDR3 sequences, 24% of them singletons. Study results and caveats: A subset of motif variants has previously been described in the synovial fluid and blood of reactive arthritis.

This TCR came from a male donor with ankylosing spondylitis or in good health (not recorded which). The chain recombines TRBV29-1 with TRBJ2-7; no clear D. The sample was blood, either unsorted or a sorted T cell fraction (not recorded which). The CDR3 coding sequence is TGCAGCGTTGAACGCCCCGGTTCCTACGAGCAGTACTTC. It yields the protein CSVERPGSYEQYF.